Listed below are T cell receptor beta chains from one sample, sequenced in a study of T cell changes during pregnancy in multiple sclerosis. Clones were sequenced by immunoSEQ multiplex PCR, and TCRdb holds only the in-frame ones, with some missing. The sample yields about 79,000 clones, 75% to 95% seen once. The sample in question was CD4+ T cells from peripheral blood mononuclear cells, obtained in the second trimester of pregnancy. Receptors were obtained from a female donor with multiple sclerosis, enrolled in a pregnancy study. CDR3s include the opening cysteine and the closing phenylalanine or tryptophan. The D gene is left open where the match is weak. Size values are once, few and many counts, or a class for expanded clones, and some rows have none.

>TRBJ2-7|TRBV5-4|NA|NA
CASSLSRRDSYEQYF
TGTGCCAGCAGCTTGAGCCGGAGGGACTCCTACGAGCAGTACTTC
>TRBJ1-2|TRBV28|NA|NA
CASSPTRGSDYGYTF
TGTGCCAGCAGTCCTACCCGCGGAAGTGACTATGGCTACACCTTC
>TRBJ1-3|TRBV19|NA|NA
CASSMPGSFSGNTIYF
TGTGCCAGTAGTATGCCAGGATCCTTCTCTGGAAACACCATATATTTT
>TRBJ2-7|TRBV28|TRBD2|NA
CASRRGLAGYSYEQYF
TGTGCCAGCAGAAGGGGACTAGCGGGGTACTCCTACGAGCAGTACTTC
>TRBJ1-3|TRBV27|NA|NA
CASSLTGVSGNTIYF
TGTGCCAGCAGTTTAACAGGAGTCTCTGGAAACACCATATATTTT
>TRBJ2-5|TRBV2|TRBD1|few
CASRQRTGAGETQYF
TGTGCCAGCAGACAGCGGACAGGGGCGGGAGAGACCCAGTACTTC
>TRBJ2-5|TRBV12-5|TRBD1|NA
CASGTGTAYQETQYF
TGTGCTAGTGGTACCGGGACAGCGTACCAAGAGACCCAGTACTTC
>TRBJ2-1|TRBV27|TRBD2|NA
CASSLSFGLAGGYNEQFF
TGTGCCAGCAGTTTAAGCTTCGGACTAGCGGGAGGCTACAATGAGCAGTTCTTC
>TRBJ1-4|TRBV18|NA|once
CASSLKGQPNEKLFF
TGTGCCAGCTCACTCAAGGGGCAGCCGAATGAAAAACTGTTTTTT
>TRBJ2-3|TRBV6-6|NA|once
CASKRSTDTQYF
TGTGCCAGCAAGAGGTCCACAGATACGCAGTATTTT
>TRBJ2-3|TRBV7-3|NA|NA
CASSLKYESTQYF
TGTGCCAGCAGCTTAAAGTACGAGAGTACGCAGTATTTT
>TRBJ2-3|TRBV9|TRBD1|NA
CASSVGRGFPTDTQYF
TGTGCCAGCAGCGTTGGCAGGGGGTTCCCCACAGATACGCAGTATTTT
>TRBJ2-3|TRBV4-3|TRBD2|NA
CASSQGGGPGDTQYF
TGCGCCAGCAGCCAAGGCGGGGGGCCCGGGGATACGCAGTATTTT
>TRBJ2-5|TRBV5-4|NA|NA
CASSLATQETQYF
TGTGCCAGCAGCTTGGCGACTCAAGAGACCCAGTACTTC
>TRBJ2-3|TRBV19|NA|NA
CASSIGPDSTDTQYF
TGTGCCAGTAGTATAGGGCCAGATAGCACAGATACGCAGTATTTT
>TRBJ1-2|TRBV5-4|TRBD1|NA
CASSPLDRGNGYTF
TGTGCCAGCAGCCCGCTCGACAGGGGTAATGGCTACACCTTC
>TRBJ1-3|TRBV7-6|TRBD1|NA
CASSLTAGQGYSGNTIYF
TGTGCCAGCAGCCTCACAGCGGGACAGGGGTACTCTGGAAACACCATATATTTT
>TRBJ1-2|TRBV19|NA|NA
CASSTLALGGSNYGYTF
TGTGCCAGTAGTACGCTGGCCCTAGGAGGTTCTAACTATGGCTACACCTTC
>TRBJ1-4|TRBV5-8|TRBD1|NA
CASSQGQGFSNEKLFF
TGTGCCAGCAGCCAGGGACAGGGTTTCAGTAATGAAAAACTGTTTTTT
>TRBJ2-1|TRBV29-1|TRBD2|once
CSVDGSSRERSYNEQFF
TGCAGCGTTGATGGTAGCTCGCGGGAGCGCTCCTACAATGAGCAGTTCTTC
>TRBJ2-7|TRBV29-1|NA|once
CSVQRGDYEQYF
TGCAGCGTTCAACGGGGAGACTACGAGCAGTACTTC